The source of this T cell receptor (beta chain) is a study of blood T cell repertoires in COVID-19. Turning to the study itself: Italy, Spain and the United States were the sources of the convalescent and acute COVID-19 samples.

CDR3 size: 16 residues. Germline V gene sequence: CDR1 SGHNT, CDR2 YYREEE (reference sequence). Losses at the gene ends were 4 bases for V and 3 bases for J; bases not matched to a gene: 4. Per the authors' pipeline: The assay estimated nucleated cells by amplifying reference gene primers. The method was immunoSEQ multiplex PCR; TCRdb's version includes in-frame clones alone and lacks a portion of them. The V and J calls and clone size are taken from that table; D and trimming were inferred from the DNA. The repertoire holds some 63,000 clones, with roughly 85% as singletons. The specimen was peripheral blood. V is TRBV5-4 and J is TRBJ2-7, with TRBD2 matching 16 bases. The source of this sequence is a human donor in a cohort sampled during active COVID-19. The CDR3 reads CASSPGLAGGNYEQYF. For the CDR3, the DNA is TGTGCCAGCAGCCCGGGACTAGCGGGGGGGAACTACGAGCAGTACTTC.